The 32 T cell receptor beta chains reported below all come from one sample, sequenced in a study of TIL therapy for anti-PD-1-resistant metastatic lung cancer. Time point given: pre-treatment sample, taken before nivolumab and TIL therapy. Tumor tissue came from excised metastases, mostly pleural nodules or supraclavicular lymph nodes. Sequencing used immunoSEQ v3. TCRdb's copy holds only in-frame clones and misses some; the assay was immunoSEQ multiplex PCR. The sample contains about 100,000 clones, about 71% of which appear only once. This specimen consisted of tumor tissue, obtained at baseline. Every receptor here comes from a person between 25 and 80 years old with non-small cell lung cancer.

The genes are TRBV7-8 and TRBJ2-1, with 9 bases identical to TRBD2. V gave up 5 bases and J gave up 7 bases; unmatched junction bases: 9. The CDR3 has 15 amino acids. Per germline, CDR1 SGHVS and CDR2 FQNEAQ. In DNA, the CDR3 is TGTGCCAGCAGCCCTAGGCTAGCGGGGTTAAATGAGCAGTTCTTC. It translates to CASSPRLAGLNEQFF.

This clone was recorded a few times. The chain's CDR3 is CASSEVGYEQYF. CDR3 DNA sequence: TGTGCCAGCAGTGAGGTGGGTTACGAGCAGTACTTC. This chain connects TRBV2 to TRBJ2-7; D gene ambiguous. Trimming pared 3 bases from V and 4 bases from J, leaving 7 bases between. Germline CDR1 reads SNHLY; CDR2 reads FYNNEI. The CDR3 extends over 12 amino acids.

The chain has TRBV6-5 and TRBJ2-5; 10 bases align to TRBD1. J was trimmed by 1 base and V by 2 bases; bases with no gene match: 4. The CDR3 covers 16 residues. Germline V gene lookup returns CDR1 MNHEY and CDR2 SVGAGI. Here the CDR3 DNA reads TGTGCCAGCAGTTACCTGTGGACAGGGGGCCAAGAGACCCAGTACTTC. Amino acid sequence: CASSYLWTGGQETQYF.

This clone is a singleton in its sample. The chain has TRBV19 and TRBJ1-3; possibly TRBD1 for D (6 bases). This CDR3 region has 17 residues. CDR1 and CDR2 (germline): LNHDA, SQIVND (reference sequence). Trimming left V 5 bases short and J 1 base short, with 18 bases between. CDR3 region: CASSFRALQGSGNTIYF. Written as DNA, the CDR3 is TGTGCCAGTAGTTTCCGCGCCCTACAGGGTTCTGGAAACACCATATATTTT.

The genes are TRBV6-2 or TRBV6-3 and TRBJ1-2; D gene ambiguous. V was trimmed by 0 bases and J by 5 bases, leaving 13 bases between them. CDR1 is MNHEY, CDR2 SVGEGT, per germline. The CDR3 sequence is 15 residues long. The DNA of the CDR3 is TGTGCCAGCAGTTACTCTATGGCCAGAGCTTATGGCTACACCTTC. Translation gives CASSYSMARAYGYTF.

The chain combines TRBV5-4 with TRBJ2-3; a possible D gene is TRBD1 (6 bases). The ends were cut back, 4 bases at V and 4 bases at J, with 13 bases in the middle. Germline-derived CDR1 and CDR2 are SGHNT and YYREEE (reference sequence). The CDR3 runs 14 residues. This CDR3 reads CASSPLKGADTQYF. The CDR3 coding sequence is TGTGCCAGCAGCCCTCTTAAGGGGGCAGATACGCAGTATTTT.

V and J are TRBV7-8 and TRBJ2-1, with 11 bases fitting TRBD2. The ends lost 6 bases at V and 8 bases at J; junction bases unmatched: 9. CDR1 is SGHVS, CDR2 FQNEAQ, per germline. The CDR3 consists of 15 residues. CDR3 DNA sequence: TGTGCCAGCAGACGTAGCGGGGGGGTATCCGATGAGCAGTTCTTC. It codes for CASRRSGGVSDEQFF.

This clone occurred once. This chain links TRBV30 with TRBJ2-6; 7 nucleotides agree with TRBD1. J gave up 0 bases and V 4 bases, and 9 bases lay outside the gene matches. This CDR3 spans 17 amino acids. Germline V lookup: CDR1 GTSNPN, CDR2 SVGIG (reference sequence). CDR3 region: CAWKGRGDSSGANVLTF. DNA of the CDR3: TGTGCCTGGAAGGGGAGAGGGGACAGCTCTGGGGCCAACGTCCTGACTTTC.

This clone was counted only a few times. The V gene is TRBV7-7, the J gene TRBJ2-5, with a tentative D call TRBD2 (6 bases). The germline CDR1 and CDR2 sequences are SSHAT and FNYEAQ (reference sequence). Trimming removed 5 bases from V and 5 bases from J, with 15 bases in between. This CDR3 is 14 amino acids long. This chain's CDR3 is CASSPLAGFETQYF. The CDR3 DNA follows: TGTGCCAGCAGCCCGTTGGCGGGATTTGAGACCCAGTACTTC.

This clone was observed a few times. The rearrangement joins TRBV11-3 to TRBJ2-1; D unresolved. Germline V lookup: CDR1 SGHNT, CDR2 YENEEA. This CDR3 contains 15 residues. V was cut by 0 bases and J by 1 base, with 7 bases left in between. The CDR3 spells CASSLDFDSYNEQFF. As DNA, the CDR3 is TGTGCCAGCAGCTTAGATTTTGATTCCTACAATGAGCAGTTCTTC.

The chain carries TRBV24-1 and TRBJ2-1; 11 bases agree with TRBD1. The CDR3 sequence is 14 residues long. Germline V gene sequence: CDR1 KGHDR, CDR2 SFDVKD. The V gene end was trimmed by 3 bases and the J gene end by 8 bases; junction bases not matched to a gene: 2. CDR3 sequence (DNA): TGTGCCACCAGTGATAGGGACAGGGGGGATGAGCAGTTCTTC. This codes for CATSDRDRGDEQFF.

The chain joins TRBV12-3 or TRBV12-4 to TRBJ1-2; D is ambiguous. The CDR3 runs to 13 residues. Trimming stripped 5 bases from V and 4 bases from J, with 11 bases between. Here the CDR3 reads CASSTLVAYGYTF. CDR3 DNA: TGTGCCAGCAGTACCCTGGTGGCCTATGGCTACACCTTC.

The CDR3 loop reads CASSLNGQSSYNSPLHF. The CDR3 DNA reads TGTGCCAGCAGTCTCAACGGACAGAGCTCCTATAATTCACCCCTCCACTTT. This chain uses TRBV27 with TRBJ1-6; tentatively, D is TRBD1 (6 bases). Germline V gives CDR1 MNHEY, CDR2 SMNVEV (reference sequence). The CDR3 covers 17 residues. V was clipped by 5 bases and J by 0 bases, with 14 bases between them.

This clone was seen more than once but under ten times. The rearrangement links TRBV5-6 to TRBJ1-5; D unclear. The ends were cut back, 0 bases at V and 0 bases at J, with 13 bases in the middle. Germline CDR1 is SGHDT and CDR2 is YYEEEE. The CDR3 sequence is 17 residues long. CDR3 sequence: CASSLAASSNSNQPQHF. CDR3 nucleotides: TGTGCCAGCAGCTTGGCCGCCTCCTCTAATAGCAATCAGCCCCAGCATTTT.

This clone was recorded once. The V and J genes are TRBV7-2 and TRBJ2-1, with 8 bases matching TRBD2. Trimming cost V 1 base and J 1 base; bases outside gene matches: 3. Germline-derived CDR1 and CDR2 are SGHTA and FQGNSA. The CDR3 spans 16 residues. The CDR3 protein is CASSLVSGTSYNEQFF. CDR3 nucleotides: TGTGCCAGCAGCTTAGTTAGCGGGACATCCTACAATGAGCAGTTCTTC.

The V and J genes are TRBV15 and TRBJ1-2; D gene unclear. Germline V gives CDR1 LNHNV, CDR2 YYDKDF (reference sequence). Trimming removed 5 bases at V and 4 bases at J, with 11 bases between. The CDR3 loop spans 13 amino acids. DNA for the CDR3: TGTGCCACCAGCGATGGCTTTGGCTATGGCTACACCTTC. Protein product: CATSDGFGYGYTF.

The rearrangement uses TRBV19 and TRBJ2-1, with a weak D call TRBD2 (6 bases). Per germline, CDR1 LNHDA and CDR2 SQIVND (reference sequence). The CDR3 has 14 amino acids. V was pared by 2 bases and J by 9 bases, with 14 bases between. As DNA, the CDR3 is TGTGCCAGTAGTATATGGACTACTCCAGGTGAGCAGTTCTTC. The encoded protein is CASSIWTTPGEQFF.

This chain links TRBV30 with TRBJ1-2, with unresolved D. CDR3 length: 13 amino acids. Germline CDR1 reads GTSNPN; CDR2 reads SVGIG (reference sequence). The germline V and J ends were trimmed by 1 base and 0 bases, with 6 bases remaining between them. In DNA, the CDR3 is TGTGCCTGGAGTGACCAGGCTAACTATGGCTACACCTTC. This translates into CAWSDQANYGYTF.

The chain is built from TRBV9 and TRBJ2-5, with no clear D. Per germline, CDR1 SGDLS and CDR2 YYNGEE. V lost 0 bases, J lost 3 bases, and 9 bases lay in between. The CDR3 runs to 14 residues. DNA of the CDR3: TGTGCCAGCAGCGTAGGGGGTGGAAAAGAGACCCAGTACTTC. This codes for CASSVGGGKETQYF.

This chain uses TRBV7-6 with TRBJ2-3; D possibly corresponds to TRBD1 (5 bases). CDR1 and CDR2 (germline): SGHVS, FNYEAQ. Trimming pared 1 base from V and 1 base from J, leaving 9 bases between. This CDR3 spans 15 amino acids. The CDR3 region is CASSLGSTGTDTQYF. The CDR3, as DNA: TGTGCCAGCAGCTTAGGTTCGACAGGCACAGATACGCAGTATTTT.

The chain carries TRBV5-6 and TRBJ2-1; possibly TRBD2 for D (5 bases). CDR3 size: 11 residues. V was shortened by 4 bases and J by 9 bases, with 8 bases between the two germline ends. CDR1 SGHDT and CDR2 YYEEEE come from the germline V gene. In nucleotides, the CDR3 is TGTGCCAGCAGCCGAGAGGGTGAGCAGTTCTTC. Translation gives CASSREGEQFF.

The chain carries TRBV6-1 and TRBJ1-6; a weak D match, TRBD1 (5 bases). CDR3 length: 11 amino acids. Germline assignment: CDR1 MNHNS and CDR2 SASEGT. Deletions cut 3 bases from V and 11 bases from J, with 5 bases between. The CDR3 sequence is CASSEGAPLHF. The CDR3 DNA follows: TGTGCCAGCAGTGAGGGGGCACCCCTCCACTTT.

The V and J genes are TRBV18 and TRBJ2-1; 7 nucleotides match TRBD1. CDR1 is KGHSH, CDR2 LQKENI, per germline. The CDR3 spans 15 residues. V lost 3 bases to trimming and J lost 8 bases; unmatched junction nucleotides: 10. The CDR3 coding sequence is TGTGCCAGCTCACCGGAGACAGGGATATGGGATGAGCAGTTCTTC. Translated: CASSPETGIWDEQFF.

The V gene is TRBV18, the J gene TRBJ2-7; weak D call: TRBD1 (6 bases). The germline CDR1 and CDR2 sequences are KGHSH and LQKENI. The CDR3 covers 13 residues. Trimming shortened V by 0 bases and J by 7 bases, and 10 bases separated the two germline ends. The CDR3 is CASSPPTGKEQYF. Here the CDR3 DNA reads TGTGCCAGCTCACCACCCACAGGGAAAGAGCAGTACTTC.

In regard to this clone: Other DNA sequences from this sample encode an identical CDR3 as well. The chain combines TRBV19 with TRBJ1-2; 8 nucleotides agree with TRBD1. With V trimmed by 5 bases and J by 2 bases, 4 bases remained unmatched. The CDR3 is 14 residues long. Per the germline V gene, CDR1 is LNHDA and CDR2 is SQIVND (reference sequence). This CDR3 reads CASSGRQGNYGYTF. The DNA of the CDR3 is TGTGCCAGTAGTGGAAGACAGGGGAACTATGGCTACACCTTC.

The gene calls are TRBV7-2 and TRBJ1-1; D gene uncertain. V was clipped by 1 base and J by 0 bases, with 3 bases between them. The CDR3 is 13 residues long. CDR1 and CDR2 (germline): SGHTA, FQGNSA. The CDR3, as DNA: TGTGCCAGCAGCTTAGTAATGAACACTGAAGCTTTCTTT. This encodes CASSLVMNTEAFF.

The chain uses TRBV28 and TRBJ1-2; 7 positions agree with TRBD1. The CDR3 spans 15 residues. Germline CDR1 MDHEN, CDR2 SYDVKM. V was pared by 3 bases and J by 0 bases, with 4 bases of the junction left unmatched. Here the CDR3 DNA reads TGTGCCAGCAGTTTCACCGGGACAGCTAACTATGGCTACACCTTC. Its translation is CASSFTGTANYGYTF.

The rearrangement links TRBV6-5 to TRBJ1-6; 8 bases line up with TRBD1. CDR3 size: 14 residues. J was trimmed by 13 bases and V by 8 bases; bases with no gene match: 13. CDR1 and CDR2 from the germline V gene are MNHEY and SVGAGI. DNA of the CDR3: TGTGCCAGCGCTAACCGGGACAGGCCTGCGCCCCTCCACTTT. This gives the protein CASANRDRPAPLHF.

The CDR3 loop is CATSTGRRETQYF. CDR3 sequence (DNA): TGTGCCACCAGCACAGGGAGACGGGAGACCCAGTACTTC. The rearrangement uses TRBV15 and TRBJ2-5; the D call may be TRBD1 or TRBD2 (5 bases each). The CDR3 runs 13 residues. The V gene lost 4 bases and the J gene lost 5 bases, with 11 bases spanning the gap. Germline assignment: CDR1 LNHNV and CDR2 YYDKDF (reference sequence).

J is TRBJ1-4 and V is TRBV5-1, with 9 bases that match TRBD1. With 3 bases clipped from V and 5 bases from J, the junction kept 5 bases outside the gene matches. CDR1 is SGHRS and CDR2 is YFSETQ in the germline V gene. The CDR3 is 15 amino acids. CDR3 protein: CASSSQGAANEKLFF. DNA of the CDR3: TGCGCCAGCAGCTCACAGGGGGCAGCAAATGAAAAACTGTTTTTT.

This clone was picked up a small number of times. The chain links TRBV15 to TRBJ2-5; 11 positions agree with TRBD2. The CDR3 is 18 residues long. The V and J ends lost 3 bases and 0 bases, in that order; junction bases with no gene match: 9. The germline gives CDR1 LNHNV, CDR2 YYDKDF (reference sequence). CDR3 amino acids: CATSRGLAESLYQETQYF. The CDR3 DNA follows: TGTGCCACCAGCAGGGGACTAGCGGAATCCTTGTACCAAGAGACCCAGTACTTC.

The rearrangement joins TRBV4-1 to TRBJ2-2; 8 bases match TRBD1. This CDR3 has 19 amino acids. The trim removed 4 bases at V and 2 bases at J, leaving 15 bases unmatched. Germline V gene lookup returns CDR1 MGHRA and CDR2 YSYEKL. The CDR3 here is CASSRPGFGQGRNTGELFF. The CDR3 DNA reads as TGCGCCAGCAGCCGGCCGGGCTTCGGACAGGGACGAAACACCGGGGAGCTGTTTTTT.